Given below is one TCR beta chain in context. Germline CDR1 and CDR2: SSHAT and FNYEAQ (reference sequence). Trimming cost V 1 base and J 4 bases; bases outside gene matches: 14. The CDR3 covers 20 residues. As handled by the study authors: By means of reference gene primer amplification, nucleated cell counts were estimated. TCRdb keeps only in-frame clones here, not all; method: immunoSEQ multiplex PCR. V and J calls and clone size are given by that table; D and trimming were obtained from the DNA. The table lists about 94,000 clones, about 80% of them singletons, with about 19% in the top ten. This specimen belongs to a study of blood T cell repertoires in COVID-19. Study in general: Sites across the United States, Italy and Spain contributed samples from acute and convalescent COVID-19. PBMCs, B-cell-depleted T cells, or T cells were the source of the cDNA or gDNA that made up the material.

Input material: peripheral blood. The sequence derives from an elderly woman with acute or convalescent COVID-19. The chain has TRBV7-7 and TRBJ2-6; TRBD1 agrees at 9 bases. The CDR3 DNA is TGTGCCAGCAGCTTAGGACCGGGACAGGGCTCCTCCTTGGGGGCCAACGTCCTGACTTTC. The encoded protein is CASSLGPGQGSSLGANVLTF.